A single TCR beta chain is shown here with its context. This clonotype was counted at least ten times. The target of this receptor is not known. No quality values exist for individual bases; no much larger clone is one base distant. The CDR3 covers 14 residues, taking in both the cysteine and the phenylalanine. The DNA shown is the 42-base CDR3, in frame from base 1. Germline trimming amounts to 2 bases on V and 8 bases on J, with 8 as the count of junction bases outside the gene matches. The CDR1 and CDR2 encoded by the germline V gene are SGHTA and FQGNSA. In the paper's terms, the time point label means: longitudinal time-point 2. The healthy controls were volunteers from a blood bank in Maryland, USA. Unsorted PBMC libraries were generated from 2 million PBMCs stored in RNAlater at -80 °C until RNA extraction. PBMCs were separated from peripheral blood using Ficoll-Hypaque density gradient centrifugation and then cryopreserved in liquid nitrogen.

The data were taken from a study of neurological immune-mediated disorders (dated by TCRdb to about 2019). Study-wide context: Peripheral blood TCR-beta repertoires from HTLV-I-associated myelopathy (HAM/TSP) patients, multiple sclerosis patients and healthy controls were compared by UMI-based sequencing. Each longitudinal HAM/TSP and healthy donor was sampled at 3 time-points spaced at about 3-40 month intervals. The cohort included about 70 subjects: approximately 15 with HAM/TSP, some 35 with multiple sclerosis, and approximately 20 healthy controls. Longitudinal samples, technical triplicates and paired sorted CD4+ and CD8+ T-cell subsets, alongside PBMC samples, were included among the roughly 100 TCR-beta libraries. General study outcomes and caveats: No identical CDR3 amino acid sequences were shared among expanded clones across subjects, suggesting private TCR-beta repertoires in all groups. TCR clonal expansion was highest in HAM/TSP patients and lowest in MS patients, with MS patients falling below even healthy controls.

cDNA was synthesized by template-switch 5'RACE using a primer with a 10-nucleotide random unique molecular identifier that tagged each TCR transcript. Every sequencing run yielded over 200 million TCR-beta sequences covering 15-18 subjects. The RNeasy kit was used for extraction of total RNA. Using the KAPA Real-time Library Amplification kit, TCR-beta VDJ regions were amplified with primers for the TCR constant region and the 5'RACE anchor. A first PCR added sample indexes and Illumina adaptors, and a second PCR then raised library yield. After Ampure bead purification, the roughly 650 bp TCR product was size-selected on a 2% E-gel SizeSelection system. Before pooling, library quality was assessed on a Bioanalyzer, concentration was determined with Qubit, and library quantification was performed with the Kapa Library Quantification kit. An Illumina HiSeq 2500 sequenced the libraries paired-end 2 x 150 bp. To increase sequence diversity, roughly 24-32% phiX was spiked into each library pool. Per the source publication's procedure: The UMI-based MiGEC pipeline processed quality-filtered reads and removed over 75% of raw TCR sequences during error correction. VDJ genes were aligned to IMGT germline references, and clonotypes were defined by unique CDR3 amino acid sequence plus V-J genes. Clonal expansion, Shannon diversity, and CDR3 relatedness (CalcPairwiseDistances, ClusterSamples) were evaluated with VDJtools, and phylogenetic trees were built with CLCbio workbench. Clones with at least 8 unique UMIs were defined as expanded, with this threshold being based on coefficient-of-variation modelling across technical triplicates. In-frame beta chains were kept once TCRdb had trimmed the public reads at Q25 with fastp and called clones with MiXCR. Under each unique CDR3 protein, matching rows form one entry showing the most common genes and DNA. These V and J calls are TCRdb output, not the study's own analysis. Within this sample are under 40,000 distinct CDR3 sequences, with 10% to 15% of them counted one time only. About 2.5% of the sample is held by the ten biggest clonotypes.

The source of this sequence is a woman aged 40 to 49 in good health. What was sequenced was PBMCs. This sequence uses TRBV7-2 and TRBJ1-2, and TRBD1 aligns with 7 junction nucleotides. CDR3 protein: CASSLNRDSLGYTF. The DNA sequence is given as TGTGCCAGCAGCTTAAATCGGGACAGCTTAGGCTACACCTTC.